This is a list of T cell receptor beta chains from one sample in a study of control samples from healthy donors and cancer patients. Assay used: immunoSEQ multiplex PCR; TCRdb lists only in-frame clones, some missing. The sample lists about 55,000 clones, 88% occurring once. Sequenced: blood. Source of these receptors: a man in his fifties or sixties in good health. Both conserved end residues are part of each CDR3. Each record gives: D gene, clone size, V gene, J gene, CDR3 DNA, CDR3 protein. D genes are given only for firm matches. Expanded clones get a size class; other rows say once, few or many, or leave the size out.

d_gene: -; abundance: -; v_gene: TRBV20-1; j_gene: TRBJ1-5; CDR3nt: TGCAGTGCTAGTTACATCTCCACGGCATGGCCCCAGCATTTT; CDR3aa: CSASYISTAWPQHF
d_gene: -; abundance: -; v_gene: TRBV18; j_gene: TRBJ2-2; CDR3nt: TGTGCCAGCTCACCGTCATGGGGTACCGGGGAGCTGTTTTTT; CDR3aa: CASSPSWGTGELFF
d_gene: -; abundance: -; v_gene: TRBV11-3; j_gene: TRBJ2-6; CDR3nt: TGTGCCAGCAGCTTAAACAGGGACAACGTCCTGACTTTC; CDR3aa: CASSLNRDNVLTF
d_gene: -; abundance: -; v_gene: TRBV7-9; j_gene: TRBJ1-1; CDR3nt: TGTGCCAGCAGCTCACAGGGAAGGACCACTGAAGCTTTCTTT; CDR3aa: CASSSQGRTTEAFF
d_gene: TRBD1; abundance: -; v_gene: TRBV6-2/TRBV6-3; j_gene: TRBJ2-5; CDR3nt: TGTGCCAGCAGTTTCGGACAGGGGGCCCAAGAGACCCAGTACTTC; CDR3aa: CASSFGQGAQETQYF
d_gene: -; abundance: -; v_gene: TRBV24-1; j_gene: TRBJ1-2; CDR3nt: TGTGCCACCAGTGATCCCGGGCTTCTCAACTATGGCTACACCTTC; CDR3aa: CATSDPGLLNYGYTF
d_gene: -; abundance: -; v_gene: TRBV7-9; j_gene: TRBJ2-5; CDR3nt: TGTGCCAGCGGGGGGGCGCCCGGAAGGAGCGAGACCCAGTACTTC; CDR3aa: CASGGAPGRSETQYF
d_gene: -; abundance: -; v_gene: TRBV6-4; j_gene: TRBJ1-5; CDR3nt: TGTGCCAGCAGTGAGCACCCAGGTAGCAATCAGCCCCAGCATTTT; CDR3aa: CASSEHPGSNQPQHF
d_gene: -; abundance: -; v_gene: TRBV7-6; j_gene: TRBJ2-7; CDR3nt: TGTGCCAGCAGCTTAGATGGGCAGGGGACACCCTACGAGCAGTACTTC; CDR3aa: CASSLDGQGTPYEQYF
d_gene: -; abundance: -; v_gene: TRBV5-1; j_gene: TRBJ2-1; CDR3nt: TGCGCCAGCAGCTCATCGGTAAATGAGCAGTTCTTC; CDR3aa: CASSSSVNEQFF
d_gene: -; abundance: -; v_gene: TRBV7-2; j_gene: TRBJ2-1; CDR3nt: TGTGCCAGCAGCTCCCCTTTGGGTCCATACAATGAGCAGTTCTTC; CDR3aa: CASSSPLGPYNEQFF
d_gene: -; abundance: -; v_gene: TRBV11-2; j_gene: TRBJ2-2; CDR3nt: TGTGCCAGCAGCTTAGATAGGGGCCGGGGAGCTGTTTTT; CDR3aa: CASSLDRGRGAVF
d_gene: TRBD2; abundance: -; v_gene: TRBV27; j_gene: TRBJ2-3; CDR3nt: TGTGCCAGCAGTCCAGCGGGGGCCACAGATACGCAGTATTTT; CDR3aa: CASSPAGATDTQYF
d_gene: -; abundance: -; v_gene: TRBV3-1/TRBV3-2; j_gene: TRBJ2-5; CDR3nt: TGTGCCACCTCGTTGGGAGGAGAGACCCAGTACTTC; CDR3aa: CATSLGGETQYF
d_gene: -; abundance: -; v_gene: TRBV7-3; j_gene: TRBJ2-1; CDR3nt: TGTGCCAGCAGCCTTGATTTGCTCAATGAGCAGTTCTTC; CDR3aa: CASSLDLLNEQFF
d_gene: TRBD1; abundance: -; v_gene: TRBV5-1; j_gene: TRBJ1-6; CDR3nt: TGCGCCAGCAGGAGCGGACAGGTGCATTCACCCCTCCACTTT; CDR3aa: CASRSGQVHSPLHF
d_gene: -; abundance: once; v_gene: TRBV7-9; j_gene: TRBJ2-5; CDR3nt: TGTGCCAGCAGCTTGCGGTTAACGGGAGTAGAGACCCAGTACTTC; CDR3aa: CASSLRLTGVETQYF
d_gene: TRBD2; abundance: -; v_gene: TRBV29-1; j_gene: TRBJ2-3; CDR3nt: TGCAGCGTTGAAGTTCGGAAGCGGGAACCAGATACGCAGTATTTT; CDR3aa: CSVEVRKREPDTQYF
d_gene: -; abundance: once; v_gene: TRBV5-1; j_gene: TRBJ2-5; CDR3nt: TGCGCCAGCAGCCGATACCAAGACAGGATCCAAGAGACCCAGTACTTC; CDR3aa: CASSRYQDRIQETQYF
d_gene: TRBD2; abundance: once; v_gene: TRBV28; j_gene: TRBJ2-5; CDR3nt: TGTGCCAGCACCGTGACTAGCGGCTTGGAGACCCAGTACTTC; CDR3aa: CASTVTSGLETQYF
d_gene: -; abundance: -; v_gene: TRBV7-3; j_gene: TRBJ1-6; CDR3nt: TGTGCCAGCAGCTCCCGGGCCGAGAATTCACCCCTCCACTTT; CDR3aa: CASSSRAENSPLHF
d_gene: -; abundance: -; v_gene: TRBV28; j_gene: TRBJ1-1; CDR3nt: TGTGCCAGCACCCTCTGGCGGATGAACACTGAAGCTTTCTTT; CDR3aa: CASTLWRMNTEAFF
d_gene: -; abundance: -; v_gene: TRBV24-1; j_gene: TRBJ1-4; CDR3nt: TGTGCCACCAGTGACGACGGGACTTCTCCTGGCGGTGAAAAACTGTTTTTT; CDR3aa: CATSDDGTSPGGEKLFF
d_gene: -; abundance: -; v_gene: TRBV28; j_gene: TRBJ1-3; CDR3nt: TGTGCCAGCCTCGGCCGGAACACCATATATTTT; CDR3aa: CASLGRNTIYF
d_gene: TRBD1; abundance: -; v_gene: TRBV6-5; j_gene: TRBJ1-6; CDR3nt: TGTGCCAGCAGTTACGAGGACAGGGGGTTTCTCCTCCACTTT; CDR3aa: CASSYEDRGFLLHF
d_gene: -; abundance: -; v_gene: TRBV3-1/TRBV3-2; j_gene: TRBJ2-3; CDR3nt: TGTGCCAGCAGCCACGGCGGGATCAGAACAGATACGCAGTATTTT; CDR3aa: CASSHGGIRTDTQYF
d_gene: TRBD2; abundance: -; v_gene: TRBV28; j_gene: TRBJ2-1; CDR3nt: TGTGCCAGCAGTTCGACTAGCGGAGGAACCTACAATGAGCAGTTCTTC; CDR3aa: CASSSTSGGTYNEQFF
d_gene: -; abundance: -; v_gene: TRBV3-1/TRBV3-2; j_gene: TRBJ2-7; CDR3nt: TGTGCCAGCAGCCAAGATTCCGGGCAGGTTGGTCGGAGCTCCTACGAGCAGTACTTC; CDR3aa: CASSQDSGQVGRSSYEQYF
d_gene: TRBD1; abundance: few; v_gene: TRBV4-1; j_gene: TRBJ1-1; CDR3nt: TGCGCCAGCAGCCATGAAATTGGACAGGGAAACACTGAAGCTTTCTTT; CDR3aa: CASSHEIGQGNTEAFF
d_gene: -; abundance: -; v_gene: TRBV7-9; j_gene: TRBJ1-2; CDR3nt: TGTGCCAGCAGCTTAAGGGACTTTAACTATGGCTACACCTTC; CDR3aa: CASSLRDFNYGYTF
d_gene: -; abundance: large; v_gene: TRBV10-3; j_gene: TRBJ2-2; CDR3nt: TGTGCCATCATGGGGAACACCGGGGAGCTGTTTTTT; CDR3aa: CAIMGNTGELFF
d_gene: TRBD2; abundance: -; v_gene: TRBV2; j_gene: TRBJ2-7; CDR3nt: TGTGCCAGCAGTATAGCGGGGGGGTCCTACGAGCAGTACTTC; CDR3aa: CASSIAGGSYEQYF
d_gene: -; abundance: -; v_gene: TRBV28; j_gene: TRBJ1-6; CDR3nt: TGTGCCAGCAGTCTCCCTGGGCGGTATAATTCACCCCTCCACTTT; CDR3aa: CASSLPGRYNSPLHF
d_gene: -; abundance: -; v_gene: TRBV6-5; j_gene: TRBJ2-7; CDR3nt: TGTGCCAGCAGTTACGCCACAGGGTTATCCTACGAGCAGTACTTC; CDR3aa: CASSYATGLSYEQYF
d_gene: -; abundance: -; v_gene: TRBV19; j_gene: TRBJ1-5; CDR3nt: TGTGCCACCCTCTGGACGGCCGGCGGCAATCAGCCCCAGCATTTT; CDR3aa: CATLWTAGGNQPQHF
d_gene: TRBD1; abundance: few; v_gene: TRBV11-2; j_gene: TRBJ2-7; CDR3nt: TGTGCCAGCAGCTTAGGCCAGGGGGCTCGGTACGAGCAGTACTTC; CDR3aa: CASSLGQGARYEQYF
d_gene: -; abundance: -; v_gene: TRBV4-1; j_gene: TRBJ1-2; CDR3nt: TGCGCCAGCAGCCAAGACGGGGGCTACACCTTC; CDR3aa: CASSQDGGYTF
d_gene: TRBD1; abundance: once; v_gene: TRBV7-9; j_gene: TRBJ2-1; CDR3nt: TGTGCCAGCAGCTTTGGTAGGGGGCGTGTCAATGAGCAGTTCTTC; CDR3aa: CASSFGRGRVNEQFF
d_gene: -; abundance: -; v_gene: TRBV7-8; j_gene: TRBJ1-3; CDR3nt: TGTGCCAGCAGCCCCAGCCGGTTTGGAAACACCATATATTTT; CDR3aa: CASSPSRFGNTIYF
d_gene: TRBD1; abundance: -; v_gene: TRBV9; j_gene: TRBJ2-2; CDR3nt: TGTGCCAGCAGCGTACGGACAGGGGCTGTGGGGAGCGGGGAGCTGTTTTTT; CDR3aa: CASSVRTGAVGSGELFF
d_gene: -; abundance: -; v_gene: TRBV3-1/TRBV3-2; j_gene: TRBJ2-3; CDR3nt: TGTGCCAGCAGCCAACCCTCCCTAGCCCGCACAGATACGCAGTATTTT; CDR3aa: CASSQPSLARTDTQYF
d_gene: -; abundance: -; v_gene: TRBV6-2/TRBV6-3; j_gene: TRBJ2-7; CDR3nt: TGTGCCAGCAGTTACCTTCTGGCGGATCGGTACGAGCAGTACTTC; CDR3aa: CASSYLLADRYEQYF
d_gene: -; abundance: -; v_gene: TRBV19; j_gene: TRBJ2-2; CDR3nt: TGTGCCAGTAGGCCCGGGACGGCAAACACCGGGGAGCTGTTTTTT; CDR3aa: CASRPGTANTGELFF
d_gene: -; abundance: -; v_gene: TRBV12-3/TRBV12-4; j_gene: TRBJ2-5; CDR3nt: TGTGCCAGCAGTAAGGGCCAAGAGACCCAGTACTTC; CDR3aa: CASSKGQETQYF
d_gene: -; abundance: few; v_gene: TRBV19; j_gene: TRBJ2-1; CDR3nt: TGTGCCAGTAGTAATCGACTAGTGCGAACACCCAATGAGCAGTTCTTC; CDR3aa: CASSNRLVRTPNEQFF
d_gene: -; abundance: -; v_gene: TRBV30; j_gene: TRBJ1-6; CDR3nt: TGTGCCTGGAGATTCTGGGGGGGTAATTCACCCCTCCACTTT; CDR3aa: CAWRFWGGNSPLHF
d_gene: TRBD2; abundance: -; v_gene: TRBV7-8; j_gene: TRBJ2-1; CDR3nt: TGTGCCAGCAGCCCACTAGCTAGCGGGAAGCCGATCTTC; CDR3aa: CASSPLASGKPIF
d_gene: -; abundance: -; v_gene: TRBV7-8; j_gene: TRBJ1-3; CDR3nt: TGTGCCAGCAGCTTAGGGGTAACTGGAAACACCATATATTTT; CDR3aa: CASSLGVTGNTIYF
d_gene: -; abundance: -; v_gene: TRBV7-2; j_gene: TRBJ2-2; CDR3nt: TGTGCCAGCAGCGCTCTAGCGTCGAACACCGGGGAGCTGTTTTTT; CDR3aa: CASSALASNTGELFF
d_gene: -; abundance: -; v_gene: TRBV5-1; j_gene: TRBJ2-1; CDR3nt: TGCGCCAGCAGCTTGGCACAGGGTAAAGGTGATGAGCAGTTCTTC; CDR3aa: CASSLAQGKGDEQFF